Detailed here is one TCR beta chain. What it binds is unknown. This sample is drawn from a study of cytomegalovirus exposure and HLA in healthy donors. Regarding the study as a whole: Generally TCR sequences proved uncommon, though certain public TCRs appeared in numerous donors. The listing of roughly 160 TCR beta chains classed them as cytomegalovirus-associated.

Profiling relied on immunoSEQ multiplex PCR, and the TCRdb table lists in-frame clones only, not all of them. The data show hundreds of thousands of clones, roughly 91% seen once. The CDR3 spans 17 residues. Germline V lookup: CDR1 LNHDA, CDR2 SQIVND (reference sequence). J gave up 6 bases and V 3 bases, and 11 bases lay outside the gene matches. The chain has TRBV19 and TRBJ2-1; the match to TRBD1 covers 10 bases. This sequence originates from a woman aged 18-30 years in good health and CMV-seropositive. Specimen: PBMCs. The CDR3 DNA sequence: TGTGCCAGTAGTATTAGGTTTGTAGGACAGGGGGTCAATGAGCAGTTCTTC. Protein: CASSIRFVGQGVNEQFF.